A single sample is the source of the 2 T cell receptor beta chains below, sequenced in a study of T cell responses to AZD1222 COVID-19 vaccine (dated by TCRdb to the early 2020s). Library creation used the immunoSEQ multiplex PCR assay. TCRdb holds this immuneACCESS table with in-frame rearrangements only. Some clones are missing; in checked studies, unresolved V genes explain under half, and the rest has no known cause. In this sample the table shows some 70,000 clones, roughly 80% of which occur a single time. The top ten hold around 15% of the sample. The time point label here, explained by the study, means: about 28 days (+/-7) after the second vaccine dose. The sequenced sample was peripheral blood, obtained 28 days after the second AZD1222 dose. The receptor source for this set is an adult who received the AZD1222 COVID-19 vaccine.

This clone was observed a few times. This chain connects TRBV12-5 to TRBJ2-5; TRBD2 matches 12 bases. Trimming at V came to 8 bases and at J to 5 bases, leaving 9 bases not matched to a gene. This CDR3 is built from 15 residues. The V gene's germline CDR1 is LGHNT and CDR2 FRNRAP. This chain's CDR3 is CASRLAGVLKETQYF. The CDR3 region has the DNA TGTGCTAGTCGACTAGCGGGGGTCCTGAAGGAGACCCAGTACTTC.

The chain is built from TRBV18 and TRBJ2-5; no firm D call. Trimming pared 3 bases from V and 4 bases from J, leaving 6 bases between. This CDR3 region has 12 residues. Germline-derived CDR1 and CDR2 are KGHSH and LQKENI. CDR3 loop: CASSPSSETQYF. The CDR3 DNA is TGTGCCAGCTCACCCAGTTCAGAGACCCAGTACTTC. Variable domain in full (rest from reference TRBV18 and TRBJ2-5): NAGVMQNPRHLVRRRGQEARLRCSPMKGHSHVYWYRQLPEEGLKFMVYLQKENIIDESGMPKERFSAEFPKEGPSILRIQQVVRGDSAAYFCASSPSSETQYFGPGTRLLVL.